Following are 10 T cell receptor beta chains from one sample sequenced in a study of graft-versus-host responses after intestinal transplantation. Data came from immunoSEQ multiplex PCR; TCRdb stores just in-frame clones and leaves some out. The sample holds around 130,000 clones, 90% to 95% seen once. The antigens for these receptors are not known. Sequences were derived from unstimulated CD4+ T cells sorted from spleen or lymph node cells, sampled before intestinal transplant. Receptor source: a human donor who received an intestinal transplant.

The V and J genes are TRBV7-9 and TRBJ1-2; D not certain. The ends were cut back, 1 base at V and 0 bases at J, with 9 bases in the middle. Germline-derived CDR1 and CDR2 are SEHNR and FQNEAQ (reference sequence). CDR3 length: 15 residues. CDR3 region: CASSLGRHANYGYTF. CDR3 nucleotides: TGTGCCAGCAGCTTAGGACGGCATGCTAACTATGGCTACACCTTC.

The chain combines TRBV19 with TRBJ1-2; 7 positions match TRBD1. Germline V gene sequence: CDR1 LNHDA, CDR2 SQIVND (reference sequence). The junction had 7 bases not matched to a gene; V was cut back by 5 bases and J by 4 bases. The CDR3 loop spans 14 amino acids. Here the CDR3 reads CASSGLQGTYGYTF. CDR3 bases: TGTGCCAGTAGTGGCCTACAGGGGACCTATGGCTACACCTTC.

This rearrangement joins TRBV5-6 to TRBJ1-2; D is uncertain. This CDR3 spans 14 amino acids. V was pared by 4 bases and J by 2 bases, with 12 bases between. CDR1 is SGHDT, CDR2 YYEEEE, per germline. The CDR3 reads CASSLSGQNYGYTF. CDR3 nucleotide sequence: TGTGCCAGCAGCCTCTCCGGGCAGAACTATGGCTACACCTTC.

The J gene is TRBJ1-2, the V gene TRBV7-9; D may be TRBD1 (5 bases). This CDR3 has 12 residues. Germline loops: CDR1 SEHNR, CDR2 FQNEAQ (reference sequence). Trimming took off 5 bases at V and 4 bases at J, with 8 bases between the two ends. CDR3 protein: CASSADSYGYTF. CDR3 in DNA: TGTGCCAGCAGCGCTGACAGCTATGGCTACACCTTC.

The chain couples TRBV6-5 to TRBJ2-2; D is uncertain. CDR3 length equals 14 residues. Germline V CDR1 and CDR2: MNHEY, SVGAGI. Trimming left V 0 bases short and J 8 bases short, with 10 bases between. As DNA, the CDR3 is TGTGCCAGCAGTTACTCGAAGGCGTGGGGGGAGCTGTTTTTT. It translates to CASSYSKAWGELFF.

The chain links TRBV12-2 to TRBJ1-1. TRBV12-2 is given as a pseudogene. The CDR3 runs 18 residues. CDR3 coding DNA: TGTGCAAGTCGCTTACTATCGGGGCTGGGGGAAACGAACACTGAAGCTTTCTTT. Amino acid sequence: CASRLLSGLGETNTEAFF.

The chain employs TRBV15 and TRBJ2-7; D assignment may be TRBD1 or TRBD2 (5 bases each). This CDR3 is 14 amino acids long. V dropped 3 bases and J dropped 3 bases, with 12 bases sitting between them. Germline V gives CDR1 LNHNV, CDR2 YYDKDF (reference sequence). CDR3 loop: CATSSKRGGYEQYF. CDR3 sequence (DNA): TGTGCCACCAGCAGTAAGAGGGGCGGCTACGAGCAGTACTTC.

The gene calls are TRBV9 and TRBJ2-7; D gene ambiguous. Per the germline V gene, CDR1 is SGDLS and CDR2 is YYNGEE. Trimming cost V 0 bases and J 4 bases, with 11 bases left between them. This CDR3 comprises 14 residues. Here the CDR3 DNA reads TGTGCCAGCAGCGTAGATCGGCAGACTTACGAGCAGTACTTC. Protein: CASSVDRQTYEQYF.

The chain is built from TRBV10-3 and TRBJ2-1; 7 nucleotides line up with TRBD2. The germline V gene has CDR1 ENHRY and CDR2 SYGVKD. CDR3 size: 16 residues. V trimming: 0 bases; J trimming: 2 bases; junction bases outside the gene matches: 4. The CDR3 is CAISESLGRAYNEQFF. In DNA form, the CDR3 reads TGTGCCATCAGTGAGTCGTTAGGGAGGGCCTACAATGAGCAGTTCTTC.

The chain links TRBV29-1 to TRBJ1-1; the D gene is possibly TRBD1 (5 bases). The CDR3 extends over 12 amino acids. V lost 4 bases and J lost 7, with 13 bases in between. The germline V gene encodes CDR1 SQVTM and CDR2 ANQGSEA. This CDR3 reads CSVAGEQVEAFF. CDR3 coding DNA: TGCAGCGTTGCGGGGGAGCAGGTTGAAGCTTTCTTT.